The following is a T cell receptor (beta chain) sequence with its context. Its matching antigen is unknown. Trimming cost V 1 base and J 8 bases, with 20 bases left between them. Germline assignment: CDR1 SGHTA and CDR2 FQGNSA. The CDR3 runs to 16 residues. The sample belongs to a study of a mutant IDH1 vaccine in newly diagnosed glioma. The wider study: Patients had received radiotherapy, temozolomide, or both previously, most receiving both.

Study-level points and caveats: It was about 95% of patients that developed vaccine-induced immune responses.

Libraries were prepared by immunoSEQ multiplex PCR; TCRdb keeps only in-frame clonotypes and omits some of them. The data hold about 72,000 clones, with roughly 84% observed a single time. Time point specified: week 23, last vaccination. One vaccine dose held 300 ug of mutant IDH1 20-mer peptide and came with topical imiquimod. Diagnosis in the donors showed new WHO grade 3 or 4 astrocytomas that were IDH1-mutant and ATRX-lost. The sequenced sample was PBMCs, obtained from a glioma patient whose treatment included an IDH1 peptide vaccine. The gene calls are TRBV7-2 and TRBJ1-2; D unresolved. This TCR was sampled from a man between 18 and 29 years old with glioma. DNA of the CDR3: TGTGCCAGCAGCTTAGAAAGTAGGCCTTTAGGAACCGGCTACACCTTC. It codes for CASSLESRPLGTGYTF.